This is a list of T cell receptor beta chains from one sample in a study of OX40 agonist ivuxolimab in advanced cancers. Sequencing used immunoSEQ multiplex PCR; TCRdb keeps in-frame clones, though not all of them. The sample gives about 61,000 clones, around 83% of which show up once; approximately 3.2% is in the top ten. The specimen was CD4+ or CD8+ T cells sorted from blood, collected in a trial of the OX40 agonist ivuxolimab. These receptors all come from an adult with an advanced solid tumor such as melanoma, head and neck, liver or kidney cancer. Both conserved end residues are part of each CDR3.

TRBV27,12,CATGTGGYEQYF
TRBV18,18,CASSLMMGTGAANTEAFF
TRBV19,14,CASSIDGRGTEAFF
TRBV2,12,CASSPLGDEAFF
TRBV5-1,16,CASNLQDRLGTGELFF
TRBV6-5,16,CASSSRPPSSYNEQFF
TRBV5-8,17,CASSLSPRRRSNQPQHF
TRBV18,16,CASSPLGPGVGNEQFF
TRBV9,17,CASSTRDRGTPNTEAFF
TRBV11-3,14,CASSLETSNSPLHF
TRBV30,13,CAWSPTGNTEAFF
TRBV13,12,CASSLRRETQYF
TRBV11-3,16,CASSFIAGPPGETQYF
TRBV7-9,16,CASSIRPDLSTDTQYF
TRBV27,13,CASSYQQGYEQYF
TRBV4-3,15,CASSTRQGNNSPLHF
TRBV6-5,11,CASRNYEEQYF
TRBV2,13,CASSGQGYNEQFF
TRBV5-6,16,CASSLRGGAGAYGYTF
TRBV5-4,16,CASSEGTGKGTGELFF
TRBV28,14,CASSLWKGLAEAFF
TRBV21-1,12,CASDRRGGELFF
TRBV4-3,15,CASSQDSQGWTEAFF
TRBV18,15,CASSPGWDPLQPQHF
TRBV30,13,CAWRRQMNTEAFF
TRBV11-2,17,CASSAQGWAAGANVLTF
TRBV30,13,CAWSGTGPYEQYF